The rows below give T cell receptor beta chains drawn from one sample of a study of cytomegalovirus exposure and HLA in healthy donors. TCRdb's copy holds only in-frame clones and misses some; the assay was immunoSEQ multiplex PCR. The data show over 150,000 clones, more than 60% seen once. Sequencing was performed on PBMCs. The origin of the receptors is a woman aged 40 to 49 in good health and CMV-seronegative. Both conserved end residues are part of each CDR3. The D gene is left open where the match is weak. Expanded clones are given a class, and other clones once, few, many or no size at all.

>TRBD1|13|TRBJ1-1|NA|TRBV27
CASSSSGQGEAFF
TGTGCCAGCAGTTCCTCGGGACAGGGTGAAGCTTTCTTT
>NA|14|TRBJ1-5|NA|TRBV19
CASSIVSVNQPQHF
TGTGCCAGTAGTATAGTATCTGTAAATCAGCCCCAGCATTTT
>TRBD1|14|TRBJ1-2|once|TRBV5-1
CASSRDRGVYGYTF
TGCGCCAGCAGCCGGGACAGGGGAGTCTATGGCTACACCTTC
>TRBD1|15|TRBJ2-5|NA|TRBV9
CASSVGTGIGETQYF
TGTGCCAGCAGCGTAGGGACAGGGATAGGGGAGACCCAGTACTTC
>TRBD1|15|TRBJ2-2|NA|TRBV5-1
CASSLRDSNTGELFF
TGCGCCAGCAGCTTGAGGGACAGCAACACCGGGGAGCTGTTTTTT
>NA|16|TRBJ2-3|NA|TRBV11-2
CASSLEFGTSTDTQYF
TGTGCCAGCAGCTTAGAGTTCGGGACTAGCACAGATACGCAGTATTTT
>NA|16|TRBJ1-2|NA|TRBV6-1
CASSESYGGGGYGYTF
TGTGCCAGCAGTGAATCGTATGGCGGTGGAGGCTATGGCTACACCTTC
>NA|13|TRBJ1-2|NA|TRBV4-1
CASSQDRSHGYTF
TGCGCCAGCAGCCAAGACCGGTCCCATGGCTACACCTTC
>TRBD2|14|TRBJ2-1|few|TRBV7-9
CASSLTSGGNEQFF
TGTGCCAGCAGCTTAACTAGCGGGGGGAATGAGCAGTTCTTC
>NA|15|TRBJ2-3|NA|TRBV7-7
CASSLQGLSTDTQYF
TGTGCTAGCAGCCTACAGGGCTTGAGCACAGATACGCAGTATTTT
>NA|15|TRBJ2-2|NA|TRBV5-1
CASSFGSRNTGELFF
TGCGCCAGCAGCTTTGGGAGCCGGAACACCGGGGAGCTGTTTTTT
>NA|14|TRBJ1-2|NA|TRBV13
CASSSPDSPYGYTF
TGTGCCAGCAGCTCCCCCGACAGCCCCTATGGCTACACCTTC
>TRBD1|14|TRBJ1-1|NA|TRBV11-2
CASSFKMTGSEAFF
TGTGCCAGCAGCTTCAAGATGACAGGGAGTGAAGCTTTCTTT
>TRBD1|14|TRBJ1-2|NA|TRBV6-5
CASSSGTGVVGYTF
TGTGCCAGCAGTTCGGGGACAGGGGTGGTTGGCTACACCTTC
>NA|16|TRBJ2-3|NA|TRBV7-6
CASSRRGGQPADTQYF
TGTGCCAGCAGTCGGAGAGGAGGACAGCCGGCAGATACGCAGTATTTT
>TRBD2|15|TRBJ2-7|once|TRBV6-1
CASSERTSGSYEQYF
TGTGCCAGCAGTGAGAGGACTAGCGGGAGCTACGAGCAGTACTTC
>NA|13|TRBJ1-2|NA|TRBV5-1
CASSFSLDYGYTF
TGCGCCAGCAGCTTTAGTTTGGACTATGGCTACACCTTT
>NA|12|TRBJ2-5|NA|TRBV28
CASSSYQETQYF
TGTGCCAGCAGTTCATACCAAGAGACCCAGTACTTC
>TRBD1|14|TRBJ1-1|NA|TRBV19
CASLWTGMNTEAFF
TGTGCCAGTCTGTGGACAGGGATGAACACTGAAGCTTTCTTT
>NA|15|TRBJ1-2|NA|TRBV7-2
CASSPWARAVYGYTF
TGTGCCAGCAGCCCCTGGGCCAGGGCAGTCTATGGCTACACCTTC
>NA|12|TRBJ1-2|NA|TRBV29-1
CSVEVGSDGYTF
TGCAGCGTTGAGGTAGGGAGCGATGGCTACACCTTC
>TRBD1|14|TRBJ2-7|NA|TRBV11-3
CASSLGDRAGEQYF
TGTGCCAGCAGCTTAGGGGACAGGGCTGGCGAGCAGTACTTC
>NA|17|TRBJ1-3|NA|TRBV5-1
CASSPHARLFSGNTIYF
TGCGCCAGCAGCCCCCACGCCCGACTGTTCTCTGGAAACACCATATATTTT
>NA|13|TRBJ1-2|NA|TRBV5-6
CASRIRDTNGYTF
TGTGCCAGTAGAATTCGGGACACCAATGGCTACACCTTC
>TRBD2|15|TRBJ2-1|NA|TRBV27
CASSYSGGAKNEQFF
TGTGCCAGCAGTTACAGCGGGGGCGCGAAAAATGAGCAGTTCTTC
>NA|11|TRBJ2-3|NA|TRBV20-1
CSGQNTDTQYF
TGCAGTGGGCAGAACACAGATACGCAGTATTTT
>TRBD1|14|TRBJ1-1|few|TRBV30
CAWTNPGQGLLAFF
TGTGCCTGGACTAATCCGGGACAGGGGCTATTAGCTTTCTTT
>TRBD2|20|TRBJ2-6|NA|TRBV13
CASSPPLAGGLLSGANVLTF
TGTGCCAGCAGCCCCCCCCTAGCGGGAGGACTCCTATCTGGGGCCAACGTCCTGACTTTC
>TRBD1|14|TRBJ1-1|once|TRBV25-1
CASSALTGGGEAFF
TGTGCCAGCAGTGCCCTGACAGGGGGCGGCGAAGCTTTCTTT
>NA|14|TRBJ2-3|NA|TRBV5-1
CASSPRTGRETQYF
TGCGCCAGCAGCCCACGGACAGGGAGGGAGACGCAGTATTTT
>NA|14|TRBJ1-1|NA|TRBV5-1
CASSSQGLNTEAFF
TGCGCCAGCAGCTCGCAGGGGTTGAACACTGAAGCTTTCTTT
>NA|12|TRBJ1-3|NA|TRBV30
CAWKGAGNTIYF
TGTGCCTGGAAGGGGGCTGGAAACACCATATATTTT
>NA|15|TRBJ2-6|few|TRBV10-3
CAINLAGVGANVLTF
TGTGCCATCAACCTGGCAGGGGTGGGGGCCAACGTCCTGACTTTC
>NA|15|TRBJ1-1|NA|TRBV2
CASSERRSLNTEAFF
TGTGCCAGCAGTGAGCGTCGGTCTTTGAACACTGAAGCTTTCTTT
>TRBD2|15|TRBJ2-2|NA|TRBV11-2
CASKLSGTSAGELFF
TGTGCCAGCAAACTAAGCGGGACCTCGGCCGGGGAGCTGTTTTTT
>NA|13|TRBJ1-2|NA|TRBV2
CASHFRENYGYTF
TGTGCCAGTCACTTCCGGGAGAACTATGGCTACACCTTC
>TRBD2|14|TRBJ2-1|few|TRBV19
CASSVAGGYREQFF
TGTGCCAGTAGCGTAGCGGGAGGTTACCGTGAGCAGTTCTTC
>NA|15|TRBJ1-2|once|TRBV30
CAYTKRTGSSYGYTF
TGTGCCTACACAAAACGTACAGGGTCATCCTATGGCTACACCTTC
>TRBD1|18|TRBJ2-7|NA|TRBV19
CASSAQGQGGRIHYEQYF
TGTGCCAGTAGTGCCCAGGGACAGGGGGGTCGAATCCACTACGAGCAGTACTTC
>NA|14|TRBJ1-1|NA|TRBV5-1
CASRLDGLSGEAFF
TGCGCCAGTAGATTGGACGGTTTGTCCGGTGAAGCTTTCTTT
>NA|15|TRBJ1-5|NA|TRBV18
CASSPQGMLDQPQHF
TGTGCCAGCTCACCTCAGGGGATGTTAGATCAGCCCCAGCATTTT
>TRBD1|14|TRBJ2-7|NA|TRBV5-6
CASSWDRGGYEQYF
TGTGCCAGCAGCTGGGACAGGGGGGGCTACGAGCAGTACTTC